The 4 T cell receptor beta chains below all came from one sample that was sequenced in a study of technical replicates of blood from a handful of donors. Sequenced by immunoSEQ multiplex PCR; TCRdb stores in-frame clones only, minus some. The table includes tens of thousands of clones, over 90% detected once. Sequencing used T cells isolated from PBMCs. The source is a human donor in good health.

V gene TRBV9 combines with J gene TRBJ2-7, with TRBD1 matching over 9 bases. The CDR3 sequence is 14 residues long. V dropped 7 bases and J dropped 0; count of bases not matched to a gene: 5. Germline loops: CDR1 SGDLS, CDR2 YYNGEE. The CDR3 here is CASSPTGGSYEQYF. CDR3 bases: TGTGCCAGCTCCCCGACAGGGGGCTCCTACGAGCAGTACTTC. Full variable domain (remainder filled in from reference TRBV9 and TRBJ2-7): DSGVTQTPKHLITATGQRVTLRCSPRSGDLSVYWYQQSLDQGLQFLIQYYNGEERAKGNILERFSAQQFPDLHSELNLSSLELGDSALYFCASSPTGGSYEQYFGPGTRLTVT.

The V call is TRBV6-5, the J call TRBJ1-4, with a possible D match to TRBD1 (5 bases). The V gene lost 0 bases and the J gene lost 7 bases, with 15 bases spanning the gap. The CDR3 sequence is 16 residues long. Germline V gene sequence: CDR1 MNHEY, CDR2 SVGAGI. CDR3 in amino acids: CASSYSMWGGGEKLFF. The CDR3 nucleotides read TGTGCCAGCAGTTACTCGATGTGGGGGGGAGGTGAAAAACTGTTTTTT.

This clone was found once. J is TRBJ1-1 and V is TRBV27; D is unresolved. V was clipped by 5 bases and J by 0 bases, with 7 bases between them. The V gene's germline CDR1 is MNHEY and CDR2 SMNVEV (reference sequence). This CDR3 contains 13 residues. The CDR3 region has the DNA TGTGCCAGCAGTACCCTAATGAACACTGAAGCTTTCTTT. Amino acid sequence: CASSTLMNTEAFF.

This chain joins TRBV15 and TRBJ2-5; D not resolved. V was clipped by 5 bases and J by 1 base, with 14 bases between them. CDR3 length: 15 amino acids. Germline-derived CDR1 and CDR2 are LNHNV and YYDKDF (reference sequence). The CDR3 here is CATSSLPRSQETQYF. The DNA of the CDR3 is TGTGCCACCAGCTCCCTTCCCAGATCCCAAGAGACCCAGTACTTC.